This T cell receptor beta chain was found in a study of T cells expressing NK-cell markers. One entry per CDR3 protein, without DNA, is what TCRdb gives after re-calling the 5' RACE reads. Its clone listing holds a few hundred thousand distinct CDR3 sequences. This CDR3 spans 16 amino acids. Germline values: CDR1 SGHRS, CDR2 YFSETQ. The receptor was isolated from a man aged 18-70 years in good health. The sample was blood T cells: a sorted CD56 or NKG2C T cell subset, CD4+ or CD8+ T cells, or bulk PBMC T cells (not recorded which). The chain employs TRBV5-1 and TRBJ2-3; checking the TCRdb D call of TRBD2 is not possible without DNA. The CDR3 sequence is CASSQSGTQRADTQYF.